This T cell receptor beta chain was profiled in a study of blood T cell repertoires in COVID-19. Trimming removed 5 bases at V and 5 bases at J, with 34 bases between. The germline V gene has CDR1 PRHDT and CDR2 FYEKMQ (reference sequence). CDR3 length: 20 amino acids. Original processing notes: Using reference gene primer amplification, nucleated cell counts were estimated. Method: immunoSEQ multiplex PCR; TCRdb's copy keeps in-frame clones and lacks some. From that table come the V and J calls and clone size; the DNA was used to work out D and trimming. Among about 310,000 clones listed, around 90% were seen once.

The TCR comes from a man between 18 and 29 years old with active or convalescent COVID-19. Sequenced input: peripheral blood. The chain is built from TRBV13 and TRBJ2-7, with D possibly matching TRBD1 (6 bases). The CDR3 sequence is CASSKSVMTGVRALSNEQYF. Written as DNA, the CDR3 is TGTGCCAGCAGCAAAAGCGTGATGACAGGCGTAAGGGCGTTATCAAACGAGCAGTACTTC.